This T cell receptor beta chain is drawn from a study of blood T cell repertoires in COVID-19. Overall study: Acute-phase and convalescent COVID-19 samples originated in the United States, Italy and Spain. T cells, B-cell-depleted T cells, or PBMCs provided the cDNA or gDNA that served as material.

Per the original data handling: Estimation of nucleated cell counts relied on the amplification of reference gene primers. Sequencing was performed with immunoSEQ multiplex PCR; in TCRdb, only in-frame clones are kept and a portion is missing. V, J and clone size reflect that table, while D and trimming were determined from the DNA. The repertoire holds about 160,000 clones, 80% to 90% seen once, with under 13% in the top ten. The table lists this clone with a few counts. Germline assignment: CDR1 GTSNPN and CDR2 SVGIG (reference sequence). With 5 bases clipped from V and 2 bases from J, the junction kept 5 bases outside the gene matches. This CDR3 region has 14 residues. In Seattle, patients joined the study during active infection and were tracked longitudinally.

The J gene is TRBJ2-3, the V gene TRBV30, with 9 bases lining up with TRBD2. Sequencing input: peripheral blood. This clonotype originated in a woman in her 70s with COVID-19, enrolled during active disease. This chain's CDR3 is CAWARGGATDTQYF. As DNA, the CDR3 is TGTGCCTGGGCGCGCGGGGGGGCCACAGATACGCAGTATTTT.